These 5 T cell receptor beta chains share one sample of origin, sequenced in a study of blood T cell repertoires in COVID-19. The protocol was immunoSEQ multiplex PCR, while the TCRdb copy is restricted to in-frame clones and leaves out a portion. Here the sample spans 200,000 to 250,000 clones, roughly 86% being singletons. Specimen: peripheral blood. Every receptor here comes from a woman in her seventies with active or convalescent COVID-19.

The chain joins TRBV19 to TRBJ2-7; 11 bases agree with TRBD1. CDR3 length: 15 residues. V lost 3 bases to trimming and J lost 6 bases; unmatched junction nucleotides: 7. The V gene's germline CDR1 is LNHDA and CDR2 SQIVND (reference sequence). The CDR3 nucleotides read TGTGCCAGTAGTATTGGGACAGGGGGTCTTCGCGAGCAGTACTTC. This codes for CASSIGTGGLREQYF.

The chain is built from TRBV5-5 and TRBJ1-6; TRBD1 is a possible D gene (5 bases). Between the trimmed V and J ends, which lost 3 bases and 7 bases, there was a span of 20 bases. This CDR3 is 17 amino acids long. The germline V gene encodes CDR1 SGHKS and CDR2 YYEKEE (reference sequence). CDR3 in amino acids: CASSSGLLNLVNSPLHF. DNA for the CDR3: TGTGCCAGCAGCTCGGGACTCCTAAATCTGGTAAATTCACCCCTCCACTTT.

V is TRBV19 and J is TRBJ1-4, with D possibly matching TRBD1 (5 bases). V was trimmed by 1 base and J by 4 bases, leaving 10 bases between them. CDR1 and CDR2 from the germline V gene are LNHDA and SQIVND (reference sequence). The CDR3 is 15 amino acids. This CDR3 reads CASSIGGGINEKLFF. The CDR3 DNA sequence: TGTGCCAGTAGTATAGGGGGCGGTATTAATGAAAAACTGTTTTTT.

The chain employs TRBV6-5 and TRBJ1-4; D remains unclear. V was trimmed by 2 bases and J by 7 bases, leaving 8 bases between them. In germline, CDR1 is MNHEY, CDR2 SVGAGI. The CDR3 length is 13 residues. The CDR3 DNA reads as TGTGCCAGCAGTTACCGGAGTGGTGAAAAACTGTTTTTT. This codes for CASSYRSGEKLFF.

The chain has TRBV6-2 or TRBV6-3 and TRBJ2-1; 10 bases match TRBD2. The CDR3 is 15 residues long. V was pared by 6 bases and J by 3 bases, with 5 bases of the junction left unmatched. The germline V gene encodes CDR1 MNHEY and CDR2 SVGEGT. CDR3 amino acids: CASSRTSGIYNEQFF. The DNA for the CDR3 is TGTGCCAGCAGCCGAACTAGCGGGATCTACAATGAGCAGTTCTTC.